Listed below are T cell receptor beta chains from one sample, sequenced in a study of blood T cell repertoires in COVID-19. TCRdb keeps only in-frame clones here, not all; method: immunoSEQ multiplex PCR. The sample lists 85,000 to 120,000 clones, 70% to 85% occurring once. Material for sequencing was peripheral blood. These receptors all come from a man aged 60-69 years with active or convalescent COVID-19. The CDR3 runs from the conserved cysteine through the conserved F or W. Fields, in order: J gene, D gene, V gene, clone size, CDR3 DNA, CDR3 protein. D genes are given only for firm matches. Rows may omit the clone size; those that give it use once, few, many or a size class.

TRBJ1-6	.	TRBV16	.	TGTGCCAGCAGTCTAGAGGCAGTCAATTCACCCCTCCACTTT	CASSLEAVNSPLHF
TRBJ1-1	TRBD1	TRBV5-1	.	TGCGCCAGCAGCTTGGTTCTCAGGGGGGACACTGAAGCTTTCTTT	CASSLVLRGDTEAFF
TRBJ1-2	TRBD1	TRBV5-1	.	TGCGCCAGCAGCCTCGGGACAGGGGAAAATGGCTACACCTTC	CASSLGTGENGYTF
TRBJ1-5	.	TRBV19	.	TGTGCCAGTAGTCCTACTCGTCGGGAAGATCAGCCCCAGCATTTT	CASSPTRREDQPQHF
TRBJ1-2	TRBD1	TRBV7-2	.	TGTGCCAGCAGCTTATTAAGGACAGGGGAAGGCTACACCTTC	CASSLLRTGEGYTF
TRBJ2-1	TRBD2	TRBV29-1	few	TGCAGCGTTTGGCTATTCGGGACTACCAACTACAATGAGCAGTTCTTC	CSVWLFGTTNYNEQFF
TRBJ2-7	TRBD2	TRBV5-4	.	TGTGCCAGCACCATACTAGCGGGTGGGTCCTACGAGCAGTACTTC	CASTILAGGSYEQYF
TRBJ2-3	.	TRBV19	many	TGTGCCAGTAGGCAGTCGGGGGATACGCAGTATTTT	CASRQSGDTQYF
TRBJ2-1	.	TRBV4-2	.	TGTGCCAGCAGCCAAGTTATTAATGAGCAGTTCTTC	CASSQVINEQFF
TRBJ1-2	.	TRBV14	.	TGTGCCAGCAGCCAAAAAGAAACTATTCACTATGGCTACACCTTC	CASSQKETIHYGYTF
TRBJ2-2	.	TRBV28	.	TGTGCCAGTTACCCAGGGACGAACACCGGGGAGCTGTTTTTT	CASYPGTNTGELFF
TRBJ2-7	.	TRBV28	.	TGTGCCAGCAGTTATAGGGGTAGCTCCTACGAGCAGTACTTC	CASSYRGSSYEQYF
TRBJ1-6	TRBD1	TRBV5-4	.	TGTGCCAGCAGCCGGCTCGGACAGGTGAATAATTCACCCCTCCACTTT	CASSRLGQVNNSPLHF
TRBJ1-4	TRBD1	TRBV19	.	TGTGCCAGTAGTCCACGACAGGGATCTAATGAAAAACTGTTTTTT	CASSPRQGSNEKLFF
TRBJ2-1	TRBD2	TRBV28	.	TGTGCCAGCAGTTCACTAGCGGGTGGGTACCCGAGCTCCTACAATGAGCAGTTCTTC	CASSSLAGGYPSSYNEQFF
TRBJ2-1	.	TRBV4-1	.	TGCGCCAGCAGCCAAGATCAGGGTTTTCCCTACAATGAGCAGTTCTTC	CASSQDQGFPYNEQFF
TRBJ2-3	.	TRBV2	.	TGTGCCAGCAGCGTCGGACTCTCCCGAACCACAGATACGCAGTATTTT	CASSVGLSRTTDTQYF
TRBJ1-2	.	TRBV19	once	TGTGCCAGTAGTCTTAACAGGGACGGCTACACCTTC	CASSLNRDGYTF
TRBJ2-1	TRBD2	TRBV5-1	.	TGCGCCAGCAGCCCGGGACTAGTCACGAATGAGCAGTTCTTC	CASSPGLVTNEQFF
TRBJ2-2	TRBD2	TRBV10-1	few	TGCGCCAGCAGCCGCGGGGGAACCGGGGAGCTGTTTTTT	CASSRGGTGELFF
TRBJ2-1	TRBD2	TRBV7-9	.	TGTGCCAGCAGCTTTTTGGGGGGGCGACTAGCGGGGACCTACAATGAGCAGTTCTTC	CASSFLGGRLAGTYNEQFF
TRBJ1-5	.	TRBV5-5	few	TGTGCCAGCAGCCCCCTGGGAGGAGTCAGCAATCAGCCCCAGCATTTT	CASSPLGGVSNQPQHF
TRBJ2-7	TRBD1	TRBV6-5	.	TGTGCCAGCAGTTACACCGGGACAGGGGAGCAGTACTTC	CASSYTGTGEQYF
TRBJ2-3	TRBD2	TRBV9	.	TGTGCCAGCAAGGGACTAGCGGGAGAAGATACGCAGTATTTT	CASKGLAGEDTQYF
TRBJ1-2	.	TRBV7-9	.	TGTGCCAGCAGCTTAGGGGCCGCCTGGGATGGCTACACCTTC	CASSLGAAWDGYTF
TRBJ1-2	TRBD1	TRBV6-2/TRBV6-3	.	TGTGCCAGCAGTTCCCGGACAGGGGGCGACTATGGCTACACCTTC	CASSSRTGGDYGYTF
TRBJ2-1	TRBD2	TRBV18	.	TGTGCCAGCTCACCTCCTGGACTAGCGGGAAGGAATGAGCAGTTCTTC	CASSPPGLAGRNEQFF
TRBJ1-1	.	TRBV6-6	.	TGTGCCAGCAGTTACTCCAACAGGGAGAACACTGAAGCTTTCTTT	CASSYSNRENTEAFF
TRBJ2-3	TRBD1	TRBV5-1	.	TGCGCCAGCTGTAAGGGGACAGCCACAGATACGCAGTATTTT	CASCKGTATDTQYF
TRBJ2-3	TRBD2	TRBV5-1	.	TGCGCCAGCAGCCTTCTAGCGGGAGCTAAGACAGATACGCAGTATTTT	CASSLLAGAKTDTQYF
TRBJ1-6	.	TRBV11-2	.	TGTGCCAGCAGCCCTGTGGGGGCCCCCAATTCACCCCTCCACTTT	CASSPVGAPNSPLHF
TRBJ1-2	TRBD1	TRBV30	.	TGTGCCTGGCGGGACAGTCCTAACTATGGCTACACCTTC	CAWRDSPNYGYTF
TRBJ1-5	.	TRBV19	.	TGTGCCAGTCGGGGTAGGAATAGCAATCAGCCCCAGCATTTT	CASRGRNSNQPQHF
TRBJ2-1	.	TRBV7-9	.	TGTGCCAGCAGCTTAGTGCCTAGCCCCTACAATGAGCAGTTCTTC	CASSLVPSPYNEQFF
TRBJ2-5	.	TRBV9	.	TGTGCCAGCAGCGCACATGCCGGGACATACAAAGAGACCCAGTACTTC	CASSAHAGTYKETQYF
TRBJ1-5	.	TRBV18	.	TGTGCCAGCTCACCAGCCGGGGATCAGCCCCAGCATTTT	CASSPAGDQPQHF
TRBJ2-6	TRBD1	TRBV5-1	.	TGCGCCAGCAGCTCCGGACAGGGCAGCTCTGGGGCCAACGTCCTGACTTTC	CASSSGQGSSGANVLTF
TRBJ2-5	.	TRBV6-6	.	TGTGCCAGCAGTTGGGACACGGAGACCCAGTACTTC	CASSWDTETQYF
TRBJ1-1	TRBD1	TRBV30	.	TGTGCCTGGAGCGTCGGACAGGGGGCAGGAGCTTTCTTT	CAWSVGQGAGAFF
TRBJ2-1	.	TRBV2	.	TGTGCCAGCAGCGTAACTAATGAGCAGTTCTTC	CASSVTNEQFF
TRBJ1-2	TRBD1	TRBV5-4	.	TGTGCCAGCAGCGCTCCCCGGACAGGGGGCGGAGGCTACACCTTC	CASSAPRTGGGGYTF
TRBJ2-1	TRBD2	TRBV27	.	TGTGCCAGCAGCCGGGACTCTAGCGGGAGAGGGGGTGAGCAGTTCTTC	CASSRDSSGRGGEQFF
TRBJ2-3	TRBD1	TRBV19	once	TGTGCCAGTAGGGGACAGGAAACTAACTTATTTAGCACAGATACGCAGTATTTT	CASRGQETNLFSTDTQYF
TRBJ2-2	.	TRBV6-5	.	TGTGCCAGCAAAACAGATTCGAACACCGGGGAGCTGTTTTTT	CASKTDSNTGELFF
TRBJ2-1	TRBD2	TRBV2	.	TGTGCCAGCAGTGACTGGGCAGTTAGCGGGAGGAACAATGAGCAGTTCTTC	CASSDWAVSGRNNEQFF
TRBJ1-6	.	TRBV11-3	.	TGTGCCAGCAGCTTAGAGACAGATAATTCACCCCTCCACTTT	CASSLETDNSPLHF
TRBJ2-3	TRBD2	TRBV6-2/TRBV6-3	few	TGTGCCAGCAGTCGTATACATCCACTGGCGCGGGAGGGCCGCACAGATACGCAGTATTTT	CASSRIHPLAREGRTDTQYF
TRBJ2-1	TRBD1	TRBV4-3	few	TGCGCCAGCAGCCCACTCCAAGGGGGCCTTTCCTACAATGAGCAGTTCTTC	CASSPLQGGLSYNEQFF
TRBJ2-1	.	TRBV27	.	TGTGCCAGCCGGTTGGCTAGCTCCTACAATGAGCAGTTCTTC	CASRLASSYNEQFF
TRBJ2-1	.	TRBV2	.	TGTGCCAGCAGCCGGGATGGTGGGTCCTACAATGAGCAGTTCTTC	CASSRDGGSYNEQFF
TRBJ2-3	TRBD2	TRBV7-2	.	TGTGCCAGCAGCTCAGGCCTACTAGCGGGAGCAGATACGCAGTATTTT	CASSSGLLAGADTQYF